The rows below give T cell receptor beta chains drawn from one sample of a study of blood T cell repertoires in COVID-19. Produced via immunoSEQ multiplex PCR; TCRdb's table is partial and in-frame only. The sample lists some 150,000 clones; 70% to 90% were seen once. Sequencing input: peripheral blood. These receptors all come from a woman aged 50 to 60 with acute or convalescent COVID-19. The conserved cysteine and the conserved F or W are not part of the CDR3 here. Rows give clone size only sometimes, using once, few, many, or a class for an expanded clone.

clone size	V gene	J gene	CDR3 protein
.	TRBV7-6	TRBJ2-5	ASSPPSGGAKVTQY
.	TRBV11-2	TRBJ2-1	ASSLVPNYEQF
.	TRBV6-1	TRBJ1-1	ASSDDDRGLGEAF
.	TRBV24-1	TRBJ1-2	ATGTPRQQGYT
many	TRBV2	TRBJ2-7	ASSGGLAGVPYEQY
.	TRBV7-2	TRBJ2-1	ASSLRTSGGSNEQF
once	TRBV6-2/TRBV6-3	TRBJ1-1	ASSYRGGYTEAF
.	TRBV2	TRBJ2-6	ASTPQVISGANVLT
few	TRBV3-1/TRBV3-2	TRBJ1-2	ASSQKPGGTYGYT
.	TRBV18	TRBJ2-1	ASSPGLAGGGEQF
.	TRBV28	TRBJ2-2	ASSTGIGLNTGELF
.	TRBV6-1	TRBJ1-5	ASSVPGQGVKGNQPQH
.	TRBV14	TRBJ1-1	ASSPRQTEAF
.	TRBV28	TRBJ2-3	ASSFPDLTREDTQY
.	TRBV10-3	TRBJ2-1	AIRAGGSYNEQF
few	TRBV6-5	TRBJ1-6	ASSYSMTANSPLH
.	TRBV7-9	TRBJ2-7	ASSLVERGEQY
few	TRBV6-5	TRBJ1-2	ASSNRDRFYGYT
.	TRBV11-1	TRBJ2-2	ASRPGNTGELF
.	TRBV24-1	TRBJ1-1	ATSVQGGTEAF
.	TRBV7-8	TRBJ2-7	ASSFTYEQY
.	TRBV24-1	TRBJ2-7	ATPRVRGPTHEQY
.	TRBV6-2/TRBV6-3	TRBJ2-3	ASSYHGGQGDTQY
.	TRBV6-4	TRBJ2-2	ASSENGYTGELF
few	TRBV6-1	TRBJ1-2	ASSDPGQGSDGYT
few	TRBV9	TRBJ2-3	ASSPGTSDGTDTQY
.	TRBV12-3/TRBV12-4	TRBJ1-5	ASSIDQPQH
.	TRBV19	TRBJ2-1	ASSITSGGASEQF
.	TRBV19	TRBJ1-1	ASTGTVEAF
.	TRBV2	TRBJ1-6	ASSEVGTENSPLH
.	TRBV19	TRBJ1-5	ASSPGQTEYSNQPQH
.	TRBV21-1	TRBJ2-2	ATLAGGPNTGELF
.	TRBV7-3	TRBJ1-2	ASSLIPDYGYT
.	TRBV3-1/TRBV3-2	TRBJ2-7	ASSRAAGGWNEQY
.	TRBV3-1/TRBV3-2	TRBJ2-2	ASSPSGINTGELF
.	TRBV27	TRBJ2-5	ASSPQGGWETQY
few	TRBV30	TRBJ1-2	AWDGLESEAPNYGYT
.	TRBV7-3	TRBJ2-1	ASSLRGDHYNEQF
.	TRBV7-3	TRBJ2-1	ASSQGAADEQF
.	TRBV6-5	TRBJ1-1	ASSPLAGSDTEAF
.	TRBV27	TRBJ1-5	ASSRGTQPQH
.	TRBV7-9	TRBJ2-1	ASSEYGGGTYNEQF
.	TRBV7-2	TRBJ2-5	ASSYPLAGGETQY
.	TRBV18	TRBJ1-4	ASSPTGATNEKLF
.	TRBV19	TRBJ1-5	ASSVNHRASNQPQH
.	TRBV24-1	TRBJ2-3	ATMDLFTDTQY
few	TRBV11-1	TRBJ1-3	ASSTDARHSGNTIY
.	TRBV30	TRBJ1-1	ACGLRGGNTEAF
once	TRBV5-1	TRBJ1-2	ASSFDRVYGYT